This TCR beta chain was sequenced during a study of CD8+CD57+ T cells in acquired aplastic anemia. The wider study: Sorted CD4+ and CD8+ cell DNA averaged about 3 ug.

This clonotype was seen many times. Its specificity is not known. Per the germline V gene, CDR1 is DFQATT and CDR2 is SNEGSKA (reference sequence). The CDR3 runs 15 residues. Trimming removed 5 bases at V and 0 bases at J, with 17 bases between. The use of genomic DNA as template underpinned the TCR beta VDJ and CDR3 profiling. TCRdb independently ran MiXCR on the reads; one entry per CDR3 protein. The table records some 180,000 distinct CDR3 sequences, roughly half of them present only once. Study outcomes and limitations: Overlap between patients and controls comprised 25 to 35 CD8+ CDR3 sequences. In CD8+ cells, Simpson's diversity showed no significant difference between patients and controls.

Material: sorted CD4+, CD8+, or CD8+CD57+ T cells (not recorded which) from PBMCs. The sequence was collected from a human donor in good health. The chain carries TRBV20-1 and TRBJ2-7, with no clear D. The CDR3 sequence: CSARVRRLSSYEQYF. The CDR3 DNA is TGCAGTGCTCGGGTGCGCCGGCTAAGCTCCTACGAGCAGTACTTC.